The 30 T cell receptor beta chains reported below all come from one sample, sequenced in a study of identical twins. Each CDR3 protein is one row after TCRdb ran MiXCR on the 5' RACE reads. This repertoire shows 550,000 to 700,000 distinct CDR3 sequences, around a tenth found once; its top ten account for roughly 3%. This same sample was also taken into another study, of yellow fever vaccine responses in identical twins.

The sample consisted of PBMCs. The receptor source for this set is a young woman in good health.

This clonotype was counted only a few times. The chain combines TRBV2 with TRBJ1-5; D remains unclear. The CDR3 has 11 amino acids. The germline V gene encodes CDR1 SNHLY and CDR2 FYNNEI. V shed 4 bases and J shed 8 bases, with 6 bases lying between them. CDR3 sequence reads: CASSGPEPQHF. The CDR3 nucleotides are TGTGCCAGCAGTGGTCCGGAGCCCCAGCATTTT.

Many counts were recorded for this clonotype. The chain is built from TRBV6-2 or TRBV6-3 and TRBJ2-1, with D tentatively TRBD2 (7 bases). The CDR3 extends over 16 amino acids. Looked up from germline, CDR1 is MNHEY and CDR2 is SVGEGT. V shed 9 bases and J shed 1 base, with 19 bases lying between them. The CDR3 nucleotides read TGTGCCAGACCCCCCGGGGGGCTGAAGTCCTACAATGAGCAGTTCTTC. This encodes CARPPGGLKSYNEQFF.

This clonotype was observed a handful of times. The chain is built from TRBV14 and TRBJ2-1; no firm D call. Germline V gene lookup returns CDR1 SGHDN and CDR2 FVKESK. This CDR3 is 14 amino acids long. V shed 0 bases and J shed 9 bases, with 12 bases lying between them. The CDR3 DNA reads as TGTGCCAGCAGCCAAGAACTTAGGTCTGGTGAGCAGTTCTTC. It codes for CASSQELRSGEQFF.

This clonotype has a count of ten or more. This sequence joins TRBV29-1 and TRBJ1-5; D ambiguous. Germline lookup yields CDR1 SQVTM and CDR2 ANQGSEA. This CDR3 has 13 residues. V lost 4 bases, J lost 0 bases, and 7 bases lay in between. CDR3 sequence: CSVGENSNQPQHF. CDR3 nucleotides: TGCAGCGTTGGGGAGAATAGCAATCAGCCCCAGCATTTT.

This clonotype came up a few times. Its ends do not fully match the called genes, so a read error is possible. The V and J genes are TRBV5-6 and TRBJ2-5; D is possibly TRBD1 or TRBD2 (6 bases each). Germline CDR1 reads SGHDT; CDR2 reads YYEEEE. The CDR3 is made up of 12 amino acids. The DNA of the CDR3 is TGTGCCAGCACTTCAAAAGGGGGGACCCAATACTTC. It codes for CASTSKGGTQYF.

The chain joins TRBV5-1 to TRBJ2-3; possible D gene TRBD1, 6 bases. The CDR3 sequence is 15 residues long. Trimming left V 3 bases short and J 3 bases short, with 14 bases between. In germline, CDR1 is SGHRS, CDR2 YFSETQ. The CDR3 protein is CASSYVGGGTDTQYF. In nucleotides, the CDR3 is TGCGCCAGCAGCTATGTTGGGGGCGGTACAGATACGCAGTATTTT.

This clonotype was detected many times. This sequence joins TRBV5-1 and TRBJ2-3, with 10 bases lining up with TRBD2. Germline assignment: CDR1 SGHRS and CDR2 YFSETQ. This CDR3 is built from 18 residues. The V gene end was trimmed by 3 bases and the J gene end by 1 base; junction bases not matched to a gene: 11. Here the CDR3 DNA reads TGCGCCAGCAGCTCCCTTTCCAGCGGGAGGGCCGGCACAGATACGCAGTATTTT. Protein sequence: CASSSLSSGRAGTDTQYF.

This clonotype has a count of ten or more. The rearrangement joins TRBV9 to TRBJ2-3; TRBD2 matches 11 bases. Germline values: CDR1 SGDLS, CDR2 YYNGEE. Trimming at V came to 3 bases and at J to 0 bases, leaving 3 bases not matched to a gene. This CDR3 spans 16 amino acids. As DNA, the CDR3 is TGTGCCAGCAGCGAGACTAGCGGGGCTAGCACAGATACGCAGTATTTT. Protein sequence: CASSETSGASTDTQYF.

The chain has TRBV6-2 or TRBV6-3 and TRBJ2-3, with D unresolved. Germline values: CDR1 MNHEY, CDR2 SVGEGT. The CDR3 is made up of 11 amino acids. V was pared by 8 bases and J by 9 bases, with 12 bases between. CDR3 protein: CASEAYGTQYF. DNA of the CDR3: TGTGCCAGCGAAGCCTACGGGACGCAGTATTTT.

The chain combines TRBV7-2 with TRBJ2-5, with TRBD2 as a possible D gene (5 bases). The V end lost 2 bases, the J end lost 1 base, and 11 bases lay between the germline ends. Germline V CDR1 and CDR2: SGHTA, FQGNSA. The CDR3 length is 15 residues. Here the CDR3 reads CASSLKRNIQETQYF. The CDR3 DNA sequence: TGTGCCAGCAGCTTAAAGCGGAACATCCAAGAGACCCAGTACTTC.

A word on this clonotype: Because the CDR3's place on the DNA is in doubt, the DNA is left out and the CDR3 is given as listed by TCRdb. This chain's CDR3 is CASIPQGVRTPGSCFF. The rearrangement joins TRBV10-1 to TRBJ2-2. The CDR3 spans 16 residues, counting both ends. Germline V gene sequence: CDR1 WNHNN, CDR2 SYGVQD (reference sequence).

The rearrangement links TRBV20-1 to TRBJ2-7; the match to TRBD1 covers 7 bases. The CDR3 is 13 residues long. The V and J ends lost 6 bases and 1 base, in that order; junction bases with no gene match: 6. CDR1 is DFQATT and CDR2 is SNEGSKA in the germline V gene (reference sequence). The CDR3 is CSAERDSSYEQYF. CDR3 nucleotide sequence: TGCAGTGCCGAACGGGACAGTTCCTACGAGCAGTACTTC.

This clonotype was counted ten times or more. The chain carries TRBV27 and TRBJ2-2, with 12 bases aligning to TRBD1. J was trimmed by 7 bases and V by 6 bases; bases with no gene match: 12. Germline CDR1 MNHEY, CDR2 SMNVEV (reference sequence). The CDR3 is made up of 17 amino acids. The CDR3 DNA reads as TGTGCCAGCAGCTTTAGTGCCGGGACAGGGGGCGGCGGGGAGCTGTTTTTT. As protein: CASSFSAGTGGGGELFF.

Many counts were recorded for this clonotype. This sequence joins TRBV29-1 and TRBJ2-7; maybe TRBD1 (6 bases). The germline V and J ends were trimmed by 2 bases and 5 bases, with 10 bases remaining between them. Germline assignment: CDR1 SQVTM and CDR2 ANQGSEA. The CDR3 has 12 residues. The CDR3 DNA reads TGCAGCGTTGAACAGGGGAAAAACGAGCAGTACTTC. It codes for CSVEQGKNEQYF.

This clonotype was seen ten or more times. The chain links TRBV28 to TRBJ2-5, with a weak D call TRBD2 (5 bases). The V end was cut by 3 bases, the J end by 4 bases, with 15 bases between. Germline V lookup: CDR1 MDHEN, CDR2 SYDVKM. The length of the CDR3 is 15 residues. The CDR3 DNA is TGTGCCAGCAGTTTCCCGTTTCCGAGCGGAGAGACCCAGTACTTC. Amino acid sequence: CASSFPFPSGETQYF.

The V and J genes are TRBV7-3 and TRBJ2-3; possible D gene TRBD2, 6 bases. The CDR3 loop spans 15 amino acids. Germline V gene data show CDR1 as SGHTA and CDR2 as FQGTGA. With 5 bases removed from V and 2 bases from J, the gap between germline ends came to 14 bases. DNA for the CDR3: TGTGCCAGCAGCGCCGACAAGCGGGCCACAGATACGCAGTATTTT. This sequence encodes CASSADKRATDTQYF. The full variable domain, with the rest looked up from reference TRBV7-3 and TRBJ2-3, is GAGVSQTPSNKVTEKGKYVELRCDPISGHTALYWYRQSLGQGPEFLIYFQGTGAADDSGLPNDRFFAVRPEGSVSTLKIQRTERGDSAVYLCASSADKRATDTQYFGPGTRLTVL.

This clonotype showed up just a few times. The chain joins TRBV5-1 to TRBJ2-2; 12 positions match TRBD2. This CDR3 is 18 amino acids long. Trimming cost V 1 base and J 0 bases; bases outside gene matches: 4. The V gene's germline CDR1 is SGHRS and CDR2 YFSETQ. The CDR3 DNA follows: TGCGCCAGCAGCTTGCTAGCGGGAGGGCCCCCGAACACCGGGGAGCTGTTTTTT. Protein: CASSLLAGGPPNTGELFF.

This clonotype was detected many times. The chain combines TRBV25-1 with TRBJ2-2, with no clear D. Germline CDR1 reads MGHDK; CDR2 reads SYGVNS. V lost 6 bases and J lost 7, with 3 bases in between. This CDR3 comprises 10 residues. The CDR3 coding sequence is TGTGCCAGCAGCGGCGGGGAGCTGTTTTTT. Amino acid sequence: CASSGGELFF.

This clonotype was detected only a few times. CDR3 region: CAISEPGQGYEQYF. The CDR3 coding sequence is TGTGCCATCAGTGAGCCAGGACAGGGATACGAGCAGTACTTC. The gene calls are TRBV10-3 and TRBJ2-7, with 8 bases identical to TRBD1. CDR1 ENHRY and CDR2 SYGVKD come from the germline V gene. The CDR3 contains 14 residues. With 2 bases clipped from V and 4 bases from J, the junction kept 4 bases outside the gene matches.

This clonotype occurred a few times. The genes are TRBV20-1 and TRBJ2-1, with TRBD2 matching 7 bases. Germline values: CDR1 DFQATT, CDR2 SNEGSKA (reference sequence). The CDR3 length is 13 residues. V was pared by 3 bases and J by 4 bases, with 3 bases of the junction left unmatched. The CDR3 DNA follows: TGCAGTGCTAGCCAGGGACTATACAATGAGCAGTTCTTC. Protein product: CSASQGLYNEQFF.

This clonotype was seen repeatedly, ten times or more. The gene calls are TRBV6-4 and TRBJ2-2; tentatively, D is TRBD2 (5 bases). The V gene's germline CDR1 is MRHNA and CDR2 SNTAGT. The CDR3 has 14 residues. The germline V and J ends were trimmed by 7 bases and 5 bases, with 14 bases remaining between them. The CDR3 DNA follows: TGTGCCAGCACTCCAAGAGGAGGAACCGGGGAGCTGTTTTTT. This gives the protein CASTPRGGTGELFF.

As DNA, the CDR3 is TGCAGTGCTACTTCCAATAGGGGGGAGCTGTTTTTT. Translating it yields CSATSNRGELFF. The V call is TRBV20-1, the J call TRBJ2-2, with D unresolved. V was trimmed by 4 bases and J by 8 bases, leaving 11 bases between them. The CDR3 covers 12 residues. CDR1 and CDR2 from the germline V gene are DFQATT and SNEGSKA (reference sequence).

This clonotype was counted between two and nine times. The chain links TRBV2 to TRBJ2-7; 8 positions agree with TRBD1. CDR3 length equals 18 residues. The J segment lost 3 bases and the V segment lost 6 bases, leaving 19 bases of the junction unmatched. Germline loops: CDR1 SNHLY, CDR2 FYNNEI. The CDR3 sequence is CASRGPGTGLPLDYEQYF. The CDR3 DNA reads TGTGCCAGCAGGGGGCCCGGGACAGGCCTCCCCCTGGACTACGAGCAGTACTTC.

The chain couples TRBV5-1 to TRBJ1-1; the D gene is possibly TRBD1 (5 bases). Germline assignment: CDR1 SGHRS and CDR2 YFSETQ. The CDR3 contains 15 residues. Deletions cut 0 bases from V and 2 bases from J, with 11 bases between. The CDR3 nucleotides are TGCGCCAGCAGCTTGGCTGGGGGGACTAACACTGAAGCTTTCTTT. The encoded protein is CASSLAGGTNTEAFF.

CDR3: CASSPDGRSEAFF. In DNA, the CDR3 is TGTGCCAGCAGCCCGGACGGGCGGTCTGAAGCTTTCTTT. The chain links TRBV7-2 to TRBJ1-1; D gene ambiguous. Germline lookup yields CDR1 SGHTA and CDR2 FQGNSA. The length of the CDR3 is 13 residues. V gave up 5 bases and J gave up 6 bases, with 13 bases separating them.

This clonotype showed up many times. The chain joins TRBV27 to TRBJ2-3; no firm D call. CDR1 MNHEY and CDR2 SMNVEV come from the germline V gene (reference sequence). This CDR3 comprises 15 residues. V was shortened by 1 base and J by 0 bases, with 8 bases between the two germline ends. The CDR3 DNA is TGTGCCAGCAGTTTATACTCACTTAGCACAGATACGCAGTATTTT. The encoded protein is CASSLYSLSTDTQYF.

This clonotype was seen many times. The chain joins TRBV7-2 to TRBJ2-7; TRBD2 is a possible D gene (6 bases). The germline V gene has CDR1 SGHTA and CDR2 FQGNSA. V dropped 5 bases and J dropped 3 bases, with 17 bases sitting between them. The CDR3 extends over 15 amino acids. CDR3 amino acids: CASSRTSAGLYEQYF. The DNA for the CDR3 is TGTGCCAGCAGCCGAACTTCAGCGGGCCTCTACGAGCAGTACTTC.

For the CDR3, the DNA is TGCAGTGGCGGGACAGGGGGATCCTACGAGCAGTACTTC. Residues: CSGGTGGSYEQYF. The V gene is TRBV20-1, the J gene TRBJ2-7; the match to TRBD1 covers 11 bases. Germline lookup yields CDR1 DFQATT and CDR2 SNEGSKA (reference sequence). The V and J ends lost 7 bases and 1 base, in that order; junction bases with no gene match: 3. This CDR3 region has 13 residues.

This clonotype was picked up a small number of times. This chain links TRBV12-3 or TRBV12-4 with TRBJ1-1; no firm D call. The CDR3 covers 14 residues. Between the trimmed V and J ends, which lost 6 bases and 0 bases, there was a span of 11 bases. The CDR3 DNA sequence: TGTGCCAGCAGCCCCAGCAGTCTGAACACTGAAGCTTTCTTT. Its translation is CASSPSSLNTEAFF.

This clonotype was recorded many times. The chain links TRBV7-9 to TRBJ2-4; 9 nucleotides agree with TRBD2. This CDR3 has 14 residues. Germline assignment: CDR1 SEHNR and CDR2 FQNEAQ (reference sequence). V shed 1 base, J shed 15 bases, and the junction held 10 bases outside the gene matches. CDR3 protein: CASSLGKLAGWRYF. CDR3 coding DNA: TGTGCCAGCAGCTTAGGGAAGCTAGCGGGATGGCGGTACTTC.